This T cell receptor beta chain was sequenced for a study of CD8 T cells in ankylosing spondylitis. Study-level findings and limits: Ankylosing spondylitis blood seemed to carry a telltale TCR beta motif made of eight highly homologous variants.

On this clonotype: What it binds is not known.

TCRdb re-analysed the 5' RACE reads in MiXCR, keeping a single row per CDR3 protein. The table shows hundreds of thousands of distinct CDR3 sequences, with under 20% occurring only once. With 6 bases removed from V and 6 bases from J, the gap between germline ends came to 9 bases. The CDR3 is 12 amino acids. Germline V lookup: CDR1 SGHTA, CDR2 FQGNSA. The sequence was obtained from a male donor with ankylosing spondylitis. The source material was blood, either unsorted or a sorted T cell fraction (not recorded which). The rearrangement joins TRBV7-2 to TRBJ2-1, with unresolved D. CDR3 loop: CASRQTPNEQFF. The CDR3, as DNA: TGTGCCAGCAGACAAACCCCCAATGAGCAGTTCTTC. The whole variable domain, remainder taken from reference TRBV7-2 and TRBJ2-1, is GAGVSQSPSNKVTEKGKDVELRCDPISGHTALYWYRQSLGQGLEFLIYFQGNSAPDKSGLPSDRFSAERTGGSVSTLTIQRTQQEDSAVYLCASRQTPNEQFFGPGTRLTVL.